The sequence of this TCR beta chain was determined in a study of identical twins. The CDR3 runs to 20 residues. The ends lost 2 bases at V and 10 bases at J; junction bases unmatched: 24. Germline V gene sequence: CDR1 DFQATT, CDR2 SNEGSKA (reference sequence). TCRdb recomputed calls from the 5' RACE reads with MiXCR, one row per CDR3 protein. Among fewer than 900,000 distinct CDR3 sequences listed, roughly 20% were seen once. The sample was also linked to a second study, of T cells expressing NK-cell markers.

The chain links TRBV20-1 to TRBJ2-1, with 12 bases matching TRBD2. This clonotype was obtained from a woman under 30 in good health. Input material: PBMCs. The CDR3 loop is CSARPPPGLAGTLGGLEQFF. Written as DNA, the CDR3 is TGCAGTGCTAGACCACCCCCGGGACTAGCGGGTACCCTCGGCGGGCTGGAGCAGTTCTTC.